This T cell receptor (beta chain) was identified during a study of T cell repertoires in cytomegalovirus infection. The overall study: Public TCR beta signatures provided an indication of both CMV infection and a matching HLA type. Study findings and constraints: The ex vivo response was dominated by HLA-C-restricted CMV-specific TCR beta clonotypes.

CDR3 length: 14 amino acids. With 5 bases clipped from V and 9 bases from J, the junction kept 8 bases outside the gene matches. CDR1 is MNHGY, CDR2 SAAAGT, per germline. TCRdb re-called the reads through MiXCR, storing one row per CDR3 protein. The sample has approximately 470,000 distinct CDR3 sequences, roughly 43% seen once. Worth noting for this clonotype: No antigen is known for it.

The rearrangement links TRBV6-8 to TRBJ2-1, with 9 bases identical to TRBD1. The sequenced sample was cultured PBMCs, obtained from culture after CMV antigen stimulation. The clonotype originates from a human donor in good health (CMV status not recorded). Some clones in this sample may be carry-over from other donors' samples. The CDR3 sequence: CASSPGTGWIEQFF. In DNA, the CDR3 is TGTGCCAGCAGTCCCGGGACAGGGTGGATTGAGCAGTTCTTC.